This TCR beta chain was documented in a study of radiotherapy plus CTLA-4 blockade in lung cancer. Study-wide findings and caveats: The study found tumor-derived TCR clones expanded in blood after radiotherapy plus ipilimumab.

This clone was counted a single time. Its antigen remains unknown. Within the sample, other DNA sequences also encode this same CDR3. Only in-frame clones appear in the TCRdb table, and some are missing; sequencing was by immunoSEQ multiplex PCR. The data show over 80,000 clones, 80% to 85% seen once. There are 15 residues in the CDR3. V shed 3 bases, J shed 1 base, and the junction held 3 bases outside the gene matches. CDR1 and CDR2 (germline): KGHSH, LQKENI. The sequence was obtained from a human donor with non-small cell lung cancer who had stable disease on radiotherapy plus ipilimumab. V usage is TRBV18 and J usage is TRBJ1-1; 9 nucleotides agree with TRBD1. Sequenced material: peripheral blood, taken from a patient treated with radiotherapy plus ipilimumab. The CDR3 nucleotides are TGTGCCAGCTCACCTAGACAGGGGGAGAACACTGAAGCTTTCTTT. It specifies CASSPRQGENTEAFF.